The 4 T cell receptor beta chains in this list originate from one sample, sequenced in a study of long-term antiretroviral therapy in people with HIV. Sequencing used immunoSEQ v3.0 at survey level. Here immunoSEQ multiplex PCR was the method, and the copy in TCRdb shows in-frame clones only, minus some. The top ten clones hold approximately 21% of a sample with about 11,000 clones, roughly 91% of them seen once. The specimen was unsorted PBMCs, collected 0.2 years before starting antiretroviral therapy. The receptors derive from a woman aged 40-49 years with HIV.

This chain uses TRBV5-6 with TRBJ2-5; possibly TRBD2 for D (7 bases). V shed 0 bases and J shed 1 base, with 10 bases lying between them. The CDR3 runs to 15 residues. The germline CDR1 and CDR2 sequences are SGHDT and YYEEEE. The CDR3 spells CASSLGGGLQETQYF. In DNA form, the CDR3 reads TGTGCCAGCAGCTTGGGCGGGGGCCTCCAAGAGACCCAGTACTTC.

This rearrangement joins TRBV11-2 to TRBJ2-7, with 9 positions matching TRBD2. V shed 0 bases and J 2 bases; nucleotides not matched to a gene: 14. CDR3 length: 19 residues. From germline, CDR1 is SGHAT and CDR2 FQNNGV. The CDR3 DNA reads TGTGCCAGCAGCTTAGACCAGGTGGTGCGCGGCGGGGGGGCCTACGAGCAGTACTTC. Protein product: CASSLDQVVRGGGAYEQYF.

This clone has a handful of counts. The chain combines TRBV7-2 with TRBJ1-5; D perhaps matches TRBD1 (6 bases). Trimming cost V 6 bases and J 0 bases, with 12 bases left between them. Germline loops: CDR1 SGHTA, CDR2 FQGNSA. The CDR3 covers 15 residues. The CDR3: CASSLGTNSNQPQHF. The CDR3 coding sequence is TGTGCCAGCAGTCTCGGGACAAATAGCAATCAGCCCCAGCATTTT.

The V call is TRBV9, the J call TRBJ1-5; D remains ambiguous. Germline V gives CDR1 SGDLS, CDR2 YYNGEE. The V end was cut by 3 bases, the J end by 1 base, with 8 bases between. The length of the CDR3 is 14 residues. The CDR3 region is CASSEDPSNQPQHF. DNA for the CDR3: TGTGCCAGCAGCGAAGACCCGAGCAATCAGCCCCAGCATTTT.